These T cell receptor beta chains were read from a single sample in a study of PD-L1 blockade in urothelial cancer. The table came from immunoSEQ multiplex PCR; TCRdb's copy has only in-frame clones and leaves some out. The sample lists 85,000 to 95,000 clones; around 90% were seen once. The sample in question was PBMCs, obtained around atezolizumab (anti-PD-L1) treatment. Every receptor here comes from a woman of 80 years or more with urothelial cancer. CDR3s leave out the opening cysteine and the closing phenylalanine or tryptophan. Each record gives: J gene, V gene, CDR3 protein.

J: TRBJ2-2
V: TRBV7-2
CDR3: ASSEGGLGNTGELF

J: TRBJ1-5
V: TRBV18
CDR3: ASSPSEITNQPQH

J: TRBJ1-5
V: TRBV19
CDR3: ASSKAGLLSNQPQH

J: TRBJ2-3
V: TRBV6-4
CDR3: ASSDSTSVTDTQY

J: TRBJ2-2
V: TRBV5-4
CDR3: ASSPTGTIPGELF

J: TRBJ1-5
V: TRBV30
CDR3: AWSDFSNGGGRNQPQH

J: TRBJ1-1
V: TRBV27
CDR3: ASSSGLNTEAF

J: TRBJ2-7
V: TRBV5-4
CDR3: ASNPGTGGYEQY

J: TRBJ2-3
V: TRBV2
CDR3: ASSRGRGADTQY

J: TRBJ1-3
V: TRBV7-9
CDR3: ASSPTPTGPSGNTIY

J: TRBJ2-7
V: TRBV18
CDR3: ASSPGTGGTYEQY

J: TRBJ2-7
V: TRBV11-3
CDR3: ASSQTQGNEQY

J: TRBJ2-2
V: TRBV6-5
CDR3: ASSLTGVNTGELF

J: TRBJ1-2
V: TRBV19
CDR3: ASSIGTDYGYT

J: TRBJ2-7
V: TRBV5-1
CDR3: ASSFQHKREGIYEQY

J: TRBJ2-5
V: TRBV5-1
CDR3: ASSPGQGETQY

J: TRBJ2-3
V: TRBV9
CDR3: ASSPGGAGDTQY

J: TRBJ1-1
V: TRBV27
CDR3: ASWRRGMNTEAF

J: TRBJ2-3
V: TRBV10-3
CDR3: AISAGQGATDTQY

J: TRBJ1-5
V: TRBV6-1
CDR3: ASEGQGFQPQH

J: TRBJ1-4
V: TRBV9
CDR3: ASSGGQGSELF

J: TRBJ1-3
V: TRBV7-2
CDR3: ASSPGHSSGNTIY

J: TRBJ2-7
V: TRBV4-2
CDR3: ASSREGGMTEVSYEQY

J: TRBJ2-7
V: TRBV9
CDR3: ASSAMGAGTYEQY

J: TRBJ1-1
V: TRBV6-5
CDR3: ASRTQGRPEAF

J: TRBJ1-5
V: TRBV7-9
CDR3: ASSLGEYSNQPQH

J: TRBJ2-3
V: TRBV7-9
CDR3: ASSMTGVTDTQY

J: TRBJ1-1
V: TRBV27
CDR3: ASSLSTRATEAF

J: TRBJ2-7
V: TRBV18
CDR3: ASRQGYQSYEQY

J: TRBJ2-7
V: TRBV6-1
CDR3: ASSEQSGVSYEQY

J: TRBJ2-7
V: TRBV28
CDR3: ASRGFGAGASYEQY

J: TRBJ2-1
V: TRBV5-4
CDR3: ASSAASGRFNNEQF

J: TRBJ2-3
V: TRBV5-1
CDR3: ASSLGHPDTDTQY

J: TRBJ1-1
V: TRBV6-1
CDR3: ASSGRQHTEAF

J: TRBJ1-5
V: TRBV6-1
CDR3: ASSSLGQGGQPQH

J: TRBJ1-1
V: TRBV5-1
CDR3: ASSLDGGAEDTEAF

J: TRBJ2-7
V: TRBV9
CDR3: ASSVVGQGIHEQY

J: TRBJ2-7
V: TRBV7-6
CDR3: ASSARGREVSYEQY

J: TRBJ1-5
V: TRBV9
CDR3: ASSILAGPNQPQH

J: TRBJ2-3
V: TRBV30
CDR3: AWTRPGQGSTDTQY

J: TRBJ2-3
V: TRBV12-5
CDR3: ASGLVGAETDTQY

J: TRBJ2-5
V: TRBV27
CDR3: ASSYLDTYQETQY

J: TRBJ1-1
V: TRBV12-2
CDR3: ASRSRDRDSSTEAF

J: TRBJ2-2
V: TRBV2
CDR3: ASSPTSGSGFNTGELF

J: TRBJ2-3
V: TRBV6-4
CDR3: ASSDSRSGTDTQY

J: TRBJ1-1
V: TRBV7-8
CDR3: ASSGGGATTEAF

J: TRBJ1-5
V: TRBV4-2
CDR3: ASSQDLAGNQPQH

J: TRBJ1-2
V: TRBV4-1
CDR3: ASSQGNAGNYGYT

J: TRBJ1-2
V: TRBV28
CDR3: ASRAWEFGYT

J: TRBJ2-7
V: TRBV10-2
CDR3: ASSDPTTSGNSYEQY

J: TRBJ1-4
V: TRBV15
CDR3: ATSRDLRGGADEKLF

J: TRBJ2-6
V: TRBV6-4
CDR3: ASSQDRAGANVLT